The T cell receptor (beta chain) under discussion was sequenced for a study of blood T cells in healthy people across ages (dated by TCRdb to between 2015 and 2016). As for the study more broadly: In model experiments, template switching captured roughly one uniquely barcoded TCR beta cDNA molecule for every two T cells. The study measured age-related changes in TCR beta repertoire diversity using deep sequencing normalized with unique cDNA molecular identifiers. The donors were split into four age groups: young (average around 15 years), middle-aged (about 40), aged (roughly 65) and long-lived (approximately 89). Donors of different ages were randomly distributed across sequencing lanes to avoid experimental bias. The study analyzed two additional independent replicas of 1 million unique cDNA reads from the same blood draw for two donors, one aged 18 to 30 and one aged 80 or older.

Donors were roughly 40 systemically healthy Caucasian individuals from Russia aged 6 to 90 years. Each donor gave approximately 9.3 milliliters of peripheral blood, collected into EDTA-treated Vacutainer tubes. Ficoll-Paque density-gradient centrifugation was used to isolate PBMCs, with at least 7 million per sample. Trizol reagent was used to extract total RNA from PBMCs, with at least 6 micrograms per sample. The percentages of naive CD45RAhigh/CD27high T cells were determined by flow cytometry on a PBMC aliquot from every donor. Beyond this particular receptor, the publication reports: Compared with the aged group, the long-lived group had more naive CD4+ T cells, fewer expanded clones and increased TCR diversity, a pattern suggesting age selection. Since profiling was done on bulk unsorted PBMCs, naive and antigen-experienced compartments could not be conclusively compared. Estimates of total diversity from one million sequenced T cells were regarded as lower bounds and underestimates. Observed TCR beta diversity correlated strongly with the percentage of naive T cells measured by flow cytometry. Observed TCR beta diversity per million T cells fell roughly linearly with age, and a significant reduction was already apparent by age around 40. Because donor CMV infection status was unknown, age-related changes in expanded clonotypes were potentially confounded.

V loses 0 bases, J loses 8 bases, and the germline ends lie 16 bases apart. Counted from cysteine to phenylalanine, this CDR3 has 15 amino acids. The only DNA kept is the CDR3, 45 bases in frame from the first base. The germline V gene encodes CDR1 DFQATT and CDR2 SNEGSKA (reference sequence). In the case of this clonotype: Its antigen specificity is not known. No base quality information exists; no much larger clone differs at one position.

The library relied on 5' RACE. Sequencing instrument: Illumina HiSeq 2500. A second PCR of 7 to 11 cycles was performed with a sample-barcoded 5' primer and a J-beta primer mix. A unique molecular identifier was introduced onto each TCR beta cDNA molecule by a template-switch 5' adaptor carrying 12 random nucleotides. Each sample yielded at least 2.5 million CDR3-containing paired-end reads. The Mint cDNA synthesis kit, primed by a TRBC-specific oligonucleotide, was used to synthesize first-strand cDNA from all RNA. After uracil-DNA glycosylase treatment, a first 18-cycle PCR used universal primers M1SS and BC2_uni_R on all cDNA. The authors' analysis ran thus. Each sample was normalized by randomly selecting 1 million high-quality reads, each carrying a distinct molecular identifier. Reads with shared molecular identifiers were discarded instead of being binned into consensus sequences. MiTCR, run with a Q25 quality threshold and the strictest error-elimination algorithm, handled CDR3 identification, clonotype clustering and error correction. Lower-bound total TCR beta diversity was estimated with a nonparametric unseen species model using Euler transformation. TCRdb reran the public reads through fastp at Q25 and MiXCR, keeping productive beta chains. Merged by CDR3 protein, the rows form single entries marked with the most common genes and DNA. The V and J calls come from TCRdb's annotation, not from the publication. This sample lists approximately 1.5 million distinct CDR3 sequences; approximately 43% were detected once. The ten most abundant clones make up around 4% of the sample.

The rearranged segments are TRBV20-1 and TRBJ1-4, with an unclear D gene assignment. Specimen: blood. The TCR was taken from a woman aged 18-35 years in good health. The CDR3 amino acid sequence is: CSARDHGRQREKLFF. In nucleotides, the sequence is TGCAGTGCTAGAGATCACGGCAGGCAACGGGAAAAACTGTTTTTT.